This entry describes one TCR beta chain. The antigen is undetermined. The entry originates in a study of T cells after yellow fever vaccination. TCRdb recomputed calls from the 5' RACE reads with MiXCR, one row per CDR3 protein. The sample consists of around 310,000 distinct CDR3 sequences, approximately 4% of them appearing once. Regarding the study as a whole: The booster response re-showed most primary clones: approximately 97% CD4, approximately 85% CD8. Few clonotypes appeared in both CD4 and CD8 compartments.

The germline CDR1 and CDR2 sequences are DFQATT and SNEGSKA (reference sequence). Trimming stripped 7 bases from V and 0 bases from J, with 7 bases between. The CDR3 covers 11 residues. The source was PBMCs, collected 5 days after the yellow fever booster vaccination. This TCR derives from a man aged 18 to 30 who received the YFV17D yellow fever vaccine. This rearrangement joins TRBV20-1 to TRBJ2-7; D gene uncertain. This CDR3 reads CSVRRSYEQYF. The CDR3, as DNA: TGCAGTGTGAGACGCTCCTACGAGCAGTACTTC.